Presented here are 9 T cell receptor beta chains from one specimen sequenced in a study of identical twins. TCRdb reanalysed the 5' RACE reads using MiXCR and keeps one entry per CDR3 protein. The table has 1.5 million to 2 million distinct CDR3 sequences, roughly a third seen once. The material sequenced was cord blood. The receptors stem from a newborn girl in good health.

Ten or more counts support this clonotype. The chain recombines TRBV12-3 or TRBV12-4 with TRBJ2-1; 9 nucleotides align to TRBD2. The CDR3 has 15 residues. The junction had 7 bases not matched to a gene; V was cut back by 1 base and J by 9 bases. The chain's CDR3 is CASSLGLAEMGEQFF. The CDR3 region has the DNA TGTGCCAGCAGTTTAGGACTAGCGGAGATGGGTGAGCAGTTCTTC.

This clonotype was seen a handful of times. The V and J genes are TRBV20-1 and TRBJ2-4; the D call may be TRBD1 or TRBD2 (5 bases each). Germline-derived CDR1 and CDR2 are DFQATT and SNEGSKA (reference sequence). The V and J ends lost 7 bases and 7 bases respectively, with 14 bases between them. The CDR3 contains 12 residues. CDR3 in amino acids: CSGGPWENIQYF. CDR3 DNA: TGCAGTGGGGGACCCTGGGAGAACATTCAGTACTTC.

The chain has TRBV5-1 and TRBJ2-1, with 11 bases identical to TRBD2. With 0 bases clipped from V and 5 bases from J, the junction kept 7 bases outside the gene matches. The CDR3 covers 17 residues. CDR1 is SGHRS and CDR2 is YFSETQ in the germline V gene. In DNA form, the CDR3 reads TGCGCCAGCAGCTTGGCCCGTAGCGGGAGGGTTAACAATGAGCAGTTCTTC. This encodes CASSLARSGRVNNEQFF.

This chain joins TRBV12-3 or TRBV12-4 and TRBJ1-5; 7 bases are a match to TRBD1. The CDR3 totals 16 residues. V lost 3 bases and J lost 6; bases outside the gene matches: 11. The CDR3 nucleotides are TGTGCCAGCAGTTTTGATGTCGGGGCAGGGGGTCAGCCCCAGCATTTT. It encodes CASSFDVGAGGQPQHF.

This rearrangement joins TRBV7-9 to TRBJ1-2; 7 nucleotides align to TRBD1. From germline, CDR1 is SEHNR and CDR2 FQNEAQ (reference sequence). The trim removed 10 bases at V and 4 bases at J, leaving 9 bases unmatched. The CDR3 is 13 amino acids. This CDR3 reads CATLSTGVYGYTF. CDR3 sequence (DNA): TGTGCCACCCTCTCCACAGGGGTCTATGGCTACACCTTC.

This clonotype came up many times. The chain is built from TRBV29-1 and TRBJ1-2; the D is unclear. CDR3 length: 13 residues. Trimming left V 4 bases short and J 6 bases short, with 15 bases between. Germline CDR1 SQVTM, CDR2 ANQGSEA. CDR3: CSVVDGEGNGYTF. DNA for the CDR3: TGCAGCGTTGTTGACGGGGAGGGTAATGGCTACACCTTC.

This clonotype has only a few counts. The CDR3 protein is CASGQGGETQYF. Written as DNA, the CDR3 is TGTGCCAGCGGACAGGGCGGAGAGACCCAGTACTTC. This rearrangement joins TRBV6-1 to TRBJ2-5; 8 positions agree with TRBD1. The CDR3 spans 12 residues. The junction had 3 bases not matched to a gene; V was cut back by 8 bases and J by 4 bases. Germline values: CDR1 MNHNS, CDR2 SASEGT.

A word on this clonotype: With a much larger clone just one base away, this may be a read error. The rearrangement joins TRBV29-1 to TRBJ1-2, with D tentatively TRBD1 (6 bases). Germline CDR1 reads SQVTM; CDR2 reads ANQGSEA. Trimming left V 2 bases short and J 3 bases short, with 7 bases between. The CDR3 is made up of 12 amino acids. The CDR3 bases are TGCAGCGTTGAACCAGGGGACTATGGCTACACCTTC. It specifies CSVEPGDYGYTF.

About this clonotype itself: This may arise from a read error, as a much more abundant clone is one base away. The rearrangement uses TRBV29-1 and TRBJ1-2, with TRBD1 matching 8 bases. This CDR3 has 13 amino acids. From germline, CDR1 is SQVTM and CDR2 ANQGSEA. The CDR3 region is CSVLTGANYDYTF. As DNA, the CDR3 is TGCAGCGTCCTGACAGGGGCTAACTATGACTACACCTTC.